These T cell receptor beta chains were read from a single sample in a study of shared clonotypes between healthy human individuals. Measured with immunoSEQ multiplex PCR; TCRdb has only the in-frame clones, and not every one. Here the sample spans some 2,100,000 clones, about 94% being singletons. The material sequenced was naive CD4+ T cells sorted from blood. The receptor set was obtained from a man younger than 35 in good health. The CDR3 runs from the conserved cysteine through the conserved F or W. A D gene is named only where the DNA matches it firmly. Only some rows state a clone size, as once, few, many or a class for expanded clones.

D gene	V gene	clone size	J gene	CDR3 DNA	CDR3 protein
TRBD2	TRBV29-1	once	TRBJ2-3	TGCAGCGTCCGGACTAGCGGGAGGGATACGCAGTATTTT	CSVRTSGRDTQYF
-	TRBV15	-	TRBJ2-7	TGTGCCACCAGCAGAGAGGCACAGTTTTACGAGCAGTACTTC	CATSREAQFYEQYF
-	TRBV6-5	-	TRBJ2-1	TGTGCCGCCTTTGCTAATCTGGACTACAATGAGCAGTTCTTC	CAAFANLDYNEQFF
-	TRBV27	-	TRBJ2-3	TGTGCCAGCAGCCTAAAAGCGGTGGGAGCCCGTCCCGCAGATACGCAGTATTTT	CASSLKAVGARPADTQYF
-	TRBV10-3	-	TRBJ2-7	TGTGCCATCAGTGCCAGTCGATACGAGCAGTACTTC	CAISASRYEQYF
TRBD1	TRBV4-1	-	TRBJ2-7	TGCGCCAGCAGCCAAAGACAGGGGTTCCCCTACGAGCAGTACTTC	CASSQRQGFPYEQYF
-	TRBV6-5	-	TRBJ2-7	TGTGCCAGCAGTTACCGTCACAGGGAGACCTACGAGCAGTACTTC	CASSYRHRETYEQYF
-	TRBV10-3	-	TRBJ1-5	TGTGCCATCAGTGAGTCGGGGATGACGAGCAATCAGCCCCAGCATTTT	CAISESGMTSNQPQHF
-	TRBV7-9	-	TRBJ2-3	TGTGCCAGCAGCTTAGAATCGTTGGAGTATTTT	CASSLESLEYF
-	TRBV2	-	TRBJ2-5	TGTGCCAGCAGTACACAGCTCCAAGAGACCCAGTACTTC	CASSTQLQETQYF
-	TRBV5-8	-	TRBJ1-1	TGTGCCAGCAGCGCGCGTAGAGGGACTGAAGCTTTCTTT	CASSARRGTEAFF
-	TRBV5-4	-	TRBJ1-1	TGTGCCAGCAGCTTTGACAGAAACACTGAAGCTTTCTTT	CASSFDRNTEAFF
-	TRBV18	-	TRBJ2-5	TGTGCCAGCTCACCCCTAGAGGGCAGCCAAGAGACCCAGTACTTC	CASSPLEGSQETQYF
-	TRBV4-3	-	TRBJ2-2	TGCGCCAGCAGCCAAGATTCCGCAGCGAACACCGGGGAGCTGTTTTTT	CASSQDSAANTGELFF
TRBD2	TRBV9	-	TRBJ2-5	TGTGCCAGCAGCGGGATTCGGGGGGGACAAGAGACCCAGTACTTC	CASSGIRGGQETQYF
TRBD2	TRBV19	-	TRBJ2-7	TGTGCCAGTAGTCCGGTATGGCAGCGGGAGGGCTCCTACGAGCAGTACTTC	CASSPVWQREGSYEQYF
-	TRBV5-1	-	TRBJ2-6	TGCGCCAGCAGCTTAAGTGGGACCGGGGCCAACGTCCTGACTTTC	CASSLSGTGANVLTF
TRBD2	TRBV4-1	-	TRBJ2-7	TGCGCCAGCAGCGGACTAGCGGGAGGTCTATACGAGCAGTACTTC	CASSGLAGGLYEQYF
-	TRBV5-1	once	TRBJ2-5	TGCGCCAGCAGGGTCCCTGGGCAAGAGACCCAGTACTTC	CASRVPGQETQYF
-	TRBV20-1	-	TRBJ2-1	TGCAGTGCTTCGGGTCATGAGCAGTTCTTC	CSASGHEQFF
-	TRBV5-1	-	TRBJ2-1	TGCGCCAGCAGCCCCCCGGGTGGCGCTGAGCAGTTCTTC	CASSPPGGAEQFF
-	TRBV14	few	TRBJ2-7	TGTGCCAGCAGCGCCGCTCCCGGGACTGGAACCTACGAGCAGTACTTC	CASSAAPGTGTYEQYF
-	TRBV18	-	TRBJ1-2	TGTGCCAGCTCACCGTCGGCGGCTGGCGGCTACACCTTC	CASSPSAAGGYTF
-	TRBV25-1	once	TRBJ2-3	TGTGCCAGCAGTGATCCAGGGAGCACAGATACGCAGTATTTT	CASSDPGSTDTQYF
-	TRBV6-6	-	TRBJ1-1	TGTGCCAGCAGTCCCCGACAGGAGGCTGAAGCTTTCTTT	CASSPRQEAEAFF
-	TRBV2	-	TRBJ2-7	TGTGCCAGCAGTCTGGGCAGGGGATTCTCCTACGAGCAGTACTTC	CASSLGRGFSYEQYF
TRBD1	TRBV23-1	-	TRBJ2-1	TGCGCCAGCAGTCAATCGGGACAGGGGAATGAGCAGTTCTTC	CASSQSGQGNEQFF
TRBD2	TRBV6-1	-	TRBJ2-7	TGTGCCAGCAGCATTCAAAGCGGGGGAACCTACGAGCAGTACTTC	CASSIQSGGTYEQYF
TRBD2	TRBV6-4	-	TRBJ2-2	TGTGCCAGCAGAGCGGGGGCGACGAACACCGGGGAGCTGTTTTTT	CASRAGATNTGELFF
TRBD1	TRBV6-5	-	TRBJ1-1	TGTGCCAGCAGGAAGACAGGGTTGAACACTGAAGCTTTCTTT	CASRKTGLNTEAFF
-	TRBV9	once	TRBJ2-2	TGTGCCAGCAGCGTAGAGGTAGCGCCGAACACCGGGGAGCTGTTTTTT	CASSVEVAPNTGELFF
TRBD1	TRBV4-1	-	TRBJ1-2	TGCGCCAGCAGCCGACCGGGACAGTATGGCTACACCTTC	CASSRPGQYGYTF
-	TRBV7-8	-	TRBJ2-3	TGTGCCAGCAGCCAAAGACAGCTCACAGATACGCAGTATTTT	CASSQRQLTDTQYF
-	TRBV6-5	-	TRBJ1-3	TGTGCCAGTGGGAGGGGGGGCTCTGGAAACACCATATATTTT	CASGRGGSGNTIYF
TRBD1	TRBV6-5	-	TRBJ2-1	TGTGCCAGCAGTTCACTGACAGGGTGGAATGAGCAGTTCTTC	CASSSLTGWNEQFF
-	TRBV7-3	-	TRBJ1-5	TGTGCCAGCAGCTTAAATGTCAATCAGCCCCAGCATTTT	CASSLNVNQPQHF
TRBD1	TRBV2	-	TRBJ2-7	TGTGCCAGCAGTGTGGGCAGGGGGAATTCCTACGAGCAGTACTTC	CASSVGRGNSYEQYF
TRBD2	TRBV10-2	few	TRBJ2-7	TGCGCCACCACAGACTCGCCGGGGGGCTCCTACGAGCAGTACTTC	CATTDSPGGSYEQYF
TRBD1	TRBV6-1	-	TRBJ2-7	TGTGCCAGCAGGGCCGGGACAGGGGGCGGCTACGAGCAGTACTTC	CASRAGTGGGYEQYF
TRBD1	TRBV2	-	TRBJ2-2	TGTGCCAGCCACAGGGGTCCCGGGGAGCTGTTTTTT	CASHRGPGELFF
-	TRBV9	-	TRBJ1-2	TGTGCCAGCAGCGCGGAGCCCCTGGTCCGACATGGCTACACCTTC	CASSAEPLVRHGYTF
-	TRBV5-6	-	TRBJ1-2	TGTGCCAGCAGCTTCGAACAGCTTTATGGCTACACCTTC	CASSFEQLYGYTF
TRBD2	TRBV4-2	-	TRBJ2-7	TGTGCCAGCAGCCCATCATCTGGCGGTAGCGGGGGAGGAGAGCAGTACTTC	CASSPSSGGSGGGEQYF
-	TRBV30	-	TRBJ1-5	TGTGCCTGGAGTGTACAGTCCGGAAGCAATCAGCCCCAGCATTTT	CAWSVQSGSNQPQHF
-	TRBV19	-	TRBJ1-1	TGTGCCAGTAGTATCGGGTTCCCTATGAACACTGAAGCTTTCTTT	CASSIGFPMNTEAFF
-	TRBV5-1	-	TRBJ2-2	TGCGCCAGCAGCTCTGACACCTTCACCGGGGAGCTGTTTTTT	CASSSDTFTGELFF
TRBD1	TRBV5-1	-	TRBJ2-7	TGCGCCAGCAGCTCTACCGGGACAGACTCTTACGAGCAGTACTTC	CASSSTGTDSYEQYF
TRBD1	TRBV18	-	TRBJ1-3	TGTGCCAGCTCTTCCGGGACAGGGGGCGCAGGAAACACCATATATTTT	CASSSGTGGAGNTIYF
-	TRBV7-8	once	TRBJ2-7	TGTGCCAGCAGCTTGCTGGGGCTGGGGTCATCCTACGAGCAGTACTTC	CASSLLGLGSSYEQYF
-	TRBV7-9	-	TRBJ1-6	TGTGCCAGCAGCTTAGCTATTTCTAGTGGCGAGTCACCCCTCCACTTT	CASSLAISSGESPLHF
-	TRBV5-1	-	TRBJ2-3	TGCGCCAGCGGCGTAGGGGGTACCGATACGCAGTATTTT	CASGVGGTDTQYF
TRBD2	TRBV5-8	-	TRBJ2-5	TGTGCCAGCAGCATCGCCGGGACTAGCGGGGGACGGGGGACCCAGTACTTC	CASSIAGTSGGRGTQYF
-	TRBV4-1	-	TRBJ2-7	TGCGCCAGCAGCCAGGGGGGGGCGGGACTAAGGTACGAGCAGTACTTC	CASSQGGAGLRYEQYF
TRBD1	TRBV5-1	once	TRBJ2-1	TGCGCCAGCAGCGGAAACCGGGACAGGGGGATCAATGAGCAGTTCTTC	CASSGNRDRGINEQFF
-	TRBV7-7	-	TRBJ2-2	TGTGCTAGCAGTCGAGTATGGACTGAAGAAGAGCTGTTTTTT	CASSRVWTEEELFF